Listed here are 20 T cell receptor beta chains from one sample, sequenced in a study of T cells in Graves' hyperthyroidism and ophthalmopathy. There were TCR beta CDR3 regions amplified from RNA transcripts. During a first-round RT-PCR of the TCR CDR3, the HTBI primer set was used. One entry per CDR3 protein, called by TCRdb with MiXCR from the multiplex PCR reads. The sample shows hundreds of thousands of distinct CDR3 sequences, 14% to 15% of them seen only once. Sequenced input: blood. Receptors originate from a woman between 40 and 55 years old with Graves' ophthalmopathy.

J is TRBJ2-5 and V is TRBV12-3 or TRBV12-4, with D tentatively TRBD1 or TRBD2 (5 bases each). This CDR3 spans 16 amino acids. V lost 2 bases and J lost 5, with 18 bases in between. The CDR3 loop reads CASSLPGRQGGETQYF. CDR3 nucleotide sequence: TGTGCCAGCAGTTTACCGGGACGGCAAGGCGGGGAGACCCAGTACTTC.

The chain joins TRBV7-2 to TRBJ1-2; TRBD1 matches 7 bases. CDR1 and CDR2 (germline): SGHTA, FQGNSA. Trimming at V came to 5 bases and at J to 6 bases, leaving 9 bases not matched to a gene. The CDR3 covers 14 residues. The CDR3 DNA sequence: TGTGCCAGCAGCCCCGGCCGGCAGGGGGATGGCTACACCTTC. Protein product: CASSPGRQGDGYTF.

This clonotype was seen at least ten times. With a much larger clone just one base away, this may be a read error. The V gene is TRBV6-5, the J gene TRBJ2-7, with D tentatively TRBD1 (5 bases). This CDR3 has 14 residues. In germline, CDR1 is MNHEY, CDR2 SVGAGI. The CDR3, as DNA: TGTGTCAGCAGTTACGGTCGGCAGGGTCACGAGCAGTACTTC. It translates to CVSSYGRQGHEQYF.

The sample holds many counts of this clonotype. The CDR3 loop is CASSLGTLIYTIYF. CDR3 sequence (DNA): TGTGCCAGCAGTTTGGGGACATTGATTTACACCATATATTTT. This sequence joins TRBV28 and TRBJ1-3; a weak D match, TRBD1 (6 bases). V was clipped by 3 bases and J by 8 bases, with 14 bases between them. This CDR3 region has 14 residues. The germline V gene has CDR1 MDHEN and CDR2 SYDVKM.

This clonotype was detected ten times or more. This rearrangement joins TRBV18 to TRBJ2-7; 8 nucleotides match TRBD2. The CDR3 has 14 amino acids. The V and J ends lost 0 bases and 5 bases, in that order; junction bases with no gene match: 3. Germline lookup yields CDR1 KGHSH and CDR2 LQKENI. The CDR3 loop is CASSPPTGGDEQYF. For the CDR3, the DNA is TGTGCCAGCTCACCACCGACGGGGGGGGACGAGCAGTACTTC.

This clonotype was found many times. This chain's CDR3 is CASSEGSQETQYF. In DNA, the CDR3 is TGTGCCAGTAGTGAGGGGAGCCAAGAGACCCAGTACTTC. The chain combines TRBV19 with TRBJ2-5; D possibly matches TRBD1 or TRBD2 (5 bases each). There are 13 residues in the CDR3. Trimming shortened V by 5 bases and J by 1 base, and 8 bases separated the two germline ends. In germline, CDR1 is LNHDA, CDR2 SQIVND (reference sequence).

There are many counts of this clonotype. The chain employs TRBV7-9 and TRBJ1-2; weak D call: TRBD1 (6 bases). This CDR3 comprises 12 residues. CDR1 and CDR2 from the germline V gene are SEHNR and FQNEAQ (reference sequence). The V gene lost 5 bases and the J gene lost 7 bases, with 11 bases spanning the gap. The CDR3 DNA reads TGTGCCAGCAGCGGGACAACCTTTGGCTACACCTTC. This translates into CASSGTTFGYTF.

The rearrangement uses TRBV24-1 and TRBJ2-5, with TRBD2 as a possible D gene (6 bases). Germline lookup yields CDR1 KGHDR and CDR2 SFDVKD. Trimming pared 4 bases from V and 5 bases from J, leaving 13 bases between. The CDR3 contains 14 residues. The chain's CDR3 is CATSDERAGETQYF. The CDR3 DNA is TGTGCCACCAGTGACGAGCGGGCGGGGGAGACCCAGTACTTC.

This clonotype occurred a few times. The V call is TRBV7-2, the J call TRBJ2-7; no firm D call. The V gene lost 5 bases and the J gene lost 3 bases, with 11 bases spanning the gap. The CDR3 is made up of 13 amino acids. CDR1 and CDR2 (germline): SGHTA, FQGNSA. The CDR3 region has the DNA TGTGCCAGCAGCATAGACGAGTACTACGAGCAGTACTTC. Translated, it gives CASSIDEYYEQYF.

The V gene is TRBV5-1, the J gene TRBJ2-2; 8 bases fit TRBD1. Germline CDR1 is SGHRS and CDR2 is YFSETQ. The CDR3 runs 14 residues. V was clipped by 6 bases and J by 1 base; unmatched bases: 2. The CDR3 spells CASKGQENTGELFF. CDR3 coding DNA: TGCGCCAGCAAGGGACAGGAGAACACCGGGGAGCTGTTTTTT.

The table lists this clonotype with many counts. The rearrangement links TRBV29-1 to TRBJ1-1; no reliable D call. This CDR3 is 10 amino acids long. The germline V gene has CDR1 SQVTM and CDR2 ANQGSEA. With 4 bases removed from V and 10 bases from J, the gap between germline ends came to 10 bases. The CDR3 DNA follows: TGCAGCGTTGTAGGAGGTGGAGCTTTCTTT. It is translated as CSVVGGGAFF.

This clonotype was detected only a few times. CDR3 sequence reads: CSASPGTSGSITYEQYF. The CDR3 DNA reads TGCAGTGCTAGTCCCGGGACTAGCGGATCAATAACCTACGAGCAGTACTTC. The chain joins TRBV20-1 to TRBJ2-7; 11 bases are a match to TRBD2. Germline CDR1 is DFQATT and CDR2 is SNEGSKA (reference sequence). The V and J ends lost 3 bases and 2 bases, in that order; junction bases with no gene match: 12. The CDR3 spans 17 residues.

This clonotype was recorded at least ten times. The chain employs TRBV12-3 or TRBV12-4 and TRBJ2-7, with D possibly matching TRBD2 (5 bases). With 3 bases removed from V and 1 base from J, the gap between germline ends came to 10 bases. The CDR3 has 14 residues. DNA for the CDR3: TGTGCCAGCAGTTTTGAACTAGATTCCTACGAGCAGTACTTC. Its translation: CASSFELDSYEQYF.

This clonotype was detected a few times. The chain has TRBV14 and TRBJ1-2; D remains ambiguous. This CDR3 region has 13 residues. The V end was cut by 2 bases, the J end by 7 bases, with 11 bases between. CDR1 and CDR2 from the germline V gene are SGHDN and FVKESK. The CDR3 protein is CASSQSYTGGYTF. The CDR3 coding sequence is TGTGCCAGCAGCCAATCGTACACCGGTGGCTACACCTTC.

To note about this clonotype: A clone one base away is much larger, so this may be a read error. The chain carries TRBV27 and TRBJ2-4; D not resolved. The CDR3 has 13 amino acids. The germline V gene encodes CDR1 MNHEY and CDR2 SMNVEV (reference sequence). The CDR3 DNA reads TGTGCCGGCAGTCAGAGGGCCAAAAACATTCAGTACTTC. Its protein is CAGSQRAKNIQYF.

V and J are TRBV11-2 and TRBJ2-7; no definite D call. This CDR3 spans 14 amino acids. Trimming removed 5 bases at V and 0 bases at J, with 11 bases between. The germline gives CDR1 SGHAT, CDR2 FQNNGV. CDR3 DNA: TGTGCCAGCAGCCCTACCTTCCTCTCCTACGAGCAGTACTTC. Amino acid sequence: CASSPTFLSYEQYF.

J is TRBJ2-7 and V is TRBV7-9, with D tentatively TRBD2 (5 bases). The V end lost 5 bases, the J end lost 5 bases, and 16 bases lay between the germline ends. The CDR3 sequence is 14 residues long. CDR1 is SEHNR, CDR2 FQNEAQ, per germline (reference sequence). The CDR3 sequence is CASSRSGLDNEQYF. In nucleotides, the CDR3 is TGTGCCAGCAGCCGAAGCGGACTCGATAACGAGCAGTACTTC.

The CDR3 protein is CASSQSDITVDYGYTF. CDR3 DNA sequence: TGCGCCAGCAGCCAGTCAGATATTACGGTAGACTATGGCTACACCTTC. The chain has TRBV4-1 and TRBJ1-2; no clear D gene. This CDR3 is built from 16 residues. In germline, CDR1 is MGHRA, CDR2 YSYEKL. Deletions cut 3 bases from V and 3 bases from J, with 17 bases between.

This clonotype has at least ten counts. Relative to the germline gene, one junction end is altered; a read error may explain this. V gene TRBV28 combines with J gene TRBJ1-1; a weak D match, TRBD1 (6 bases). The CDR3 has 13 residues. Per the germline V gene, CDR1 is MDHEN and CDR2 is SYDVKM. The CDR3 sequence is CASSSSGTIQAFF. The DNA of the CDR3 is TGTGCTAGCAGCTCCAGCGGGACAATTCAAGCTTTCTTT.

This clonotype was recorded many times. V gene TRBV30 combines with J gene TRBJ2-7; D may match TRBD1 or TRBD2 (5 bases each). Trimming cost V 8 bases and J 2 bases, with 19 bases left between them. The CDR3 length is 14 residues. Germline assignment: CDR1 GTSNPN and CDR2 SVGIG (reference sequence). Here the CDR3 DNA reads TGTGCCGTAACAACCGGGACGCAGGCCTACGAGCAGTACTTC. Translated: CAVTTGTQAYEQYF. The whole variable domain, remainder taken from reference TRBV30 and TRBJ2-7, is SQTIHQWPATLVQPVGSPLSLECTVEGTSNPNLYWYRQAAGRGLQLLFYSVGIGQISSEVPQNLSASRPQDRQFILSSKKLLLSDSGFYLCAVTTGTQAYEQYFGPGTRLTVT.